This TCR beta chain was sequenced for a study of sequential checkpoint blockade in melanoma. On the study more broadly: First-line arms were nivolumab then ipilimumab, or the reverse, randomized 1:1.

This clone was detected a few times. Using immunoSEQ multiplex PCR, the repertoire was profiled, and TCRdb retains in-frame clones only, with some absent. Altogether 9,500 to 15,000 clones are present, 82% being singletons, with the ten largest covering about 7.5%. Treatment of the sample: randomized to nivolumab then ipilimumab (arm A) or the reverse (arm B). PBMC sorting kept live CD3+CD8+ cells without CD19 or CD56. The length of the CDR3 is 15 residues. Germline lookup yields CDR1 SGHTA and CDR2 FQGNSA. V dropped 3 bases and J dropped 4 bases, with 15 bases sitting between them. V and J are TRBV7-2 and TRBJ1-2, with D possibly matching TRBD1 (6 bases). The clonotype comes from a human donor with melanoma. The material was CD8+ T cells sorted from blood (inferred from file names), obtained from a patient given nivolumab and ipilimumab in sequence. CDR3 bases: TGTGCCAGCAGCTTCCTGACACAGGGTACCTATGGCTACACCTTC. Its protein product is CASSFLTQGTYGYTF.